The next 22 T cell receptor beta chains were all read from a single sample in a study of CXCR3-negative and CXCR3-positive naive CD8 T cells. Their antigens remain unidentified. UMI-tagged TRB cDNA libraries were built via 5' RACE. TCRdb derives one entry per CDR3 protein from the 5' RACE reads, leaving out DNA. The table lists about 130,000 distinct CDR3 sequences, with about 0.62% in the top ten. Study-level points and caveats: In CXCR3-positive naive cells, the TRB CDR3s were more hydrophobic than in CXCR3-negative naive cells.

Sequenced material: naive CXCR3+ CD8+ T cells from blood. The sample's subset: CD45RO-CCR7+CD27+CD95- naive CD8+ T cells expressing CXCR3 (TNR3+). These receptors were taken from a human donor in good health. Some clones in this sample may be carry-over from other donors' samples.

V usage is TRBV7-6 and J usage is TRBJ1-1; TCRdb names TRBD1, which stays unverified in the absence of DNA. This CDR3 region has 12 residues. Germline lookup yields CDR1 SGHVS and CDR2 FNYEAQ. The CDR3 spells CASSSRGREAFF.

This rearrangement joins TRBV11-3 to TRBJ1-1. Germline lookup yields CDR1 SGHNT and CDR2 YENEEA. The CDR3 loop spans 14 amino acids. The CDR3 is CASSLPRMNAEAFF.

The chain links TRBV10-3 to TRBJ2-2; TCRdb lists TRBD1, though no DNA is available to test this call. In germline, CDR1 is ENHRY, CDR2 SYGVKD. The CDR3 sequence is 14 residues long. The CDR3 is CAISENQGSGELFF.

The chain uses TRBV25-1 and TRBJ1-1. The germline gives CDR1 MGHDK, CDR2 SYGVNS. The CDR3 covers 12 residues. This CDR3 is CASSEGHTEAFF.

The chain couples TRBV6-5 to TRBJ2-3; the TCRdb call, TRBD1, lacks DNA for checking. The CDR3 consists of 13 residues. Germline CDR1 reads MNHEY; CDR2 reads SVGAGI. The CDR3 protein is CASATGYTDTQYF.

The CDR3 region is CASSLMGQGVTEAFF. The rearrangement joins TRBV12-3 or TRBV12-4 to TRBJ1-1; there is no DNA to check the TCRdb D call of TRBD1. The CDR3 contains 15 residues.

The V and J genes are TRBV18 and TRBJ2-7; absent DNA, TCRdb's TRBD1 call cannot be checked. This CDR3 comprises 16 residues. Germline CDR1 and CDR2: KGHSH and LQKENI. The CDR3 loop reads CASSHPRDQVPYEQYF.

This CDR3 reads CASSAPPDTIYF. The rearrangement uses TRBV25-1 and TRBJ1-3. CDR1 MGHDK and CDR2 SYGVNS come from the germline V gene. This CDR3 has 12 residues.

The chain couples TRBV4-1 to TRBJ2-2. Germline V gives CDR1 MGHRA, CDR2 YSYEKL. This CDR3 region has 17 residues. The CDR3 here is CASSQVVSGTNTGELFF.

The J gene is TRBJ2-7, the V gene TRBV29-1. The CDR3 is 13 residues long. In germline, CDR1 is SQVTM, CDR2 ANQGSEA. The CDR3 reads CSVMPTDSYEQYF.

This chain connects TRBV4-2 to TRBJ2-1; TCRdb calls TRBD2, which cannot be checked without DNA. The CDR3 runs 17 residues. Germline V CDR1 and CDR2: LGHNA, YNFKEQ. Here the CDR3 reads CASSQDSAGGPSYEQFF.

The chain is built from TRBV5-1 and TRBJ2-5; TCRdb outputs TRBD1, but without DNA this stays unchecked. There are 16 residues in the CDR3. Germline lookup yields CDR1 SGHRS and CDR2 YFSETQ. The CDR3 protein is CASSFVPGGTQETQYF.

The chain is built from TRBV14 and TRBJ2-7; there is no DNA to check the TCRdb D call of TRBD1. Germline CDR1 is SGHDN and CDR2 is FVKESK. The length of the CDR3 is 15 residues. CDR3: CASSPPAAPGVEQYF. The variable domain in full, with the rest retrieved from reference TRBV14 and TRBJ2-7, is EAGVTQFPSHSVIEKGQTVTLRCDPISGHDNLYWYRRVMGKEIKFLLHFVKESKQDESGMPNNRFLAERTGGTYSTLKVQPAELEDSGVYFCASSPPAAPGVEQYFGPGTRLTVT.

This chain connects TRBV28 to TRBJ2-3; the TCRdb D gene call, TRBD2, has no DNA to confirm it. The CDR3 runs to 17 residues. Germline CDR1 MDHEN, CDR2 SYDVKM. The chain's CDR3 is CASSLSSLAGGTDTQYF.

The chain recombines TRBV7-2 with TRBJ1-1. CDR1 is SGHTA and CDR2 is FQGNSA in the germline V gene. The CDR3 is made up of 12 amino acids. The CDR3 sequence is CASSQIRSEAFF.

The chain's CDR3 is CASSESRSGDFHFDEQFF. The gene calls are TRBV10-2 and TRBJ2-1; TCRdb outputs TRBD2, but without DNA this stays unchecked. The CDR3 extends over 18 amino acids. The germline gives CDR1 WSHSY, CDR2 SAAADI.

The gene calls are TRBV7-2 and TRBJ2-5. Germline V gives CDR1 SGHTA, CDR2 FQGNSA. The CDR3 runs to 14 residues. The CDR3 protein is CASSWWVTSETQYF.

The chain uses TRBV29-1 and TRBJ2-2. The CDR3 has 13 residues. CDR1 SQVTM and CDR2 ANQGSEA come from the germline V gene. CDR3 sequence: CSVAKANTGELFF.

The chain is built from TRBV7-9 and TRBJ2-7; TCRdb indicates TRBD1, and absent DNA this call remains unverified. The CDR3 runs 14 residues. Germline V gives CDR1 SEHNR, CDR2 FQNEAQ (reference sequence). This chain's CDR3 is CASSFFTGSDEQYF.

V is TRBV4-2 and J is TRBJ1-1; absent DNA, TCRdb's TRBD1 call cannot be checked. Germline CDR1 and CDR2: LGHNA and YNFKEQ. The CDR3 has 14 amino acids. CDR3 in amino acids: CASSQDWGLTEAFF.

The chain employs TRBV4-1 and TRBJ1-1; the TCRdb D gene call, TRBD1, has no DNA to confirm it. Germline-derived CDR1 and CDR2 are MGHRA and YSYEKL. This CDR3 is built from 15 residues. CDR3 sequence: CASSPGTGGNTEAFF.

This chain joins TRBV5-4 and TRBJ2-1; the TCRdb D gene call, TRBD1, has no DNA to confirm it. CDR1 is SGHNT and CDR2 is YYREEE in the germline V gene (reference sequence). The CDR3 extends over 16 amino acids. CDR3 sequence: CASSLPGGGSYNEQFF.